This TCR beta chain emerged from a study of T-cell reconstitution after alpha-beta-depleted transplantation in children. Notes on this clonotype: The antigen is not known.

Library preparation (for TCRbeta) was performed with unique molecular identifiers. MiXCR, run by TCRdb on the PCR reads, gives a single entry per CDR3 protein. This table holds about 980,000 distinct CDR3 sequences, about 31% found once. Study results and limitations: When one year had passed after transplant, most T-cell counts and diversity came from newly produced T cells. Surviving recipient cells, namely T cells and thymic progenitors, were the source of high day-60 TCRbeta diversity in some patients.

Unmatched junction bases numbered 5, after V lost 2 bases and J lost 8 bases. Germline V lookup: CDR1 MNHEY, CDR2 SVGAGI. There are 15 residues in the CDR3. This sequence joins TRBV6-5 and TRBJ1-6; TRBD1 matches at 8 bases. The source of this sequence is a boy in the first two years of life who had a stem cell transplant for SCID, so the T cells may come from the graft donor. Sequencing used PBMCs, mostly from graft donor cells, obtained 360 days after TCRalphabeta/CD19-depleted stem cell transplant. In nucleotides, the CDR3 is TGTGCCAGCAGTTACGCCGACAGGGGTGATTCACCCCTCCACTTT. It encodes CASSYADRGDSPLHF.